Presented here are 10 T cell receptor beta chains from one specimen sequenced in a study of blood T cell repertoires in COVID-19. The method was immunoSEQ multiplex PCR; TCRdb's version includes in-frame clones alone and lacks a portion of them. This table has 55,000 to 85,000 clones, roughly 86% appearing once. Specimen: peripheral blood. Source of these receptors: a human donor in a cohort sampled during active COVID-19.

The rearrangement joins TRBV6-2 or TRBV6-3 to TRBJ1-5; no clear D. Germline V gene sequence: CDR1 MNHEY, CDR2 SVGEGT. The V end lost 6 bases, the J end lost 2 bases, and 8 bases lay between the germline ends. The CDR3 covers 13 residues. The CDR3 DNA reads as TGTGCCAGCAGCCCGAGCGGCAATCAGCCCCAGCATTTT. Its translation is CASSPSGNQPQHF.

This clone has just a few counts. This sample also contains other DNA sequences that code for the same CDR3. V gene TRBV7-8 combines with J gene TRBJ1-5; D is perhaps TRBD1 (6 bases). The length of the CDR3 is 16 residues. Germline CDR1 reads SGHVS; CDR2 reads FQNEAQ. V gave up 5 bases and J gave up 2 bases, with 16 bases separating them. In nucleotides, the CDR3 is TGTGCCAGCAGCCCGAGGGGGGGGGAGGGCAATCAGCCCCAGCATTTT. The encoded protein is CASSPRGGEGNQPQHF.

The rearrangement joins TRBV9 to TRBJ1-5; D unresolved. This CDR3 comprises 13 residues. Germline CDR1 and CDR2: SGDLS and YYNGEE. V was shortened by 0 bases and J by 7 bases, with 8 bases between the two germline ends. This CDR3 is CASSVDAGQPQHF. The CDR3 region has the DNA TGTGCCAGCAGCGTAGATGCGGGGCAGCCCCAGCATTTT.

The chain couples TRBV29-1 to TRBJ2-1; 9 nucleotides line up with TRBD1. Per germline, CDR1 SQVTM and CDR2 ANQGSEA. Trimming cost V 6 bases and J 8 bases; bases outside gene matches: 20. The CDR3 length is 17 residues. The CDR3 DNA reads TGCAGCGTGGGAGGGGTGAGACCCGACAGGGGGGTCGATGAGCAGTTCTTC. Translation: CSVGGVRPDRGVDEQFF.

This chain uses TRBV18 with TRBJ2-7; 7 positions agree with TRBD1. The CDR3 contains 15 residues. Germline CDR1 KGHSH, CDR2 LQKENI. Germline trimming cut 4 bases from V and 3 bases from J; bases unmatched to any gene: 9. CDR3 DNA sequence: TGTGCCAGCTCACTGACCGGGACAGCAAGCTACGAGCAGTACTTC. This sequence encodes CASSLTGTASYEQYF.

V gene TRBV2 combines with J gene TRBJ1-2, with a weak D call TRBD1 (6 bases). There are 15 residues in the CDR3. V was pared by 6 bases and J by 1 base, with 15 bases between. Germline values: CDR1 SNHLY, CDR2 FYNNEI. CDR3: CASRAGTKNNYGYTF. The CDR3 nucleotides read TGTGCCAGCAGGGCCGGGACAAAGAATAACTATGGCTACACCTTC.

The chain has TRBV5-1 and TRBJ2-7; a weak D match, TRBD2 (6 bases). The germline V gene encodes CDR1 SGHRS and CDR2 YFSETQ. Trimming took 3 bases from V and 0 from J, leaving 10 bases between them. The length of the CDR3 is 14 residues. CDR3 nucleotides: TGCGCCAGCAGCTCCGGGGGAAGCTCCTACGAGCAGTACTTC. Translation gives CASSSGGSSYEQYF. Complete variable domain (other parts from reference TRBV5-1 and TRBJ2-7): KAGVTQTPRYLIKTRGQQVTLSCSPISGHRSVSWYQQTPGQGLQFLFEYFSETQRNKGNFPGRFSGRQFSNSRSEMNVSTLELGDSALYLCASSSGGSSYEQYFGPGTRLTVT.

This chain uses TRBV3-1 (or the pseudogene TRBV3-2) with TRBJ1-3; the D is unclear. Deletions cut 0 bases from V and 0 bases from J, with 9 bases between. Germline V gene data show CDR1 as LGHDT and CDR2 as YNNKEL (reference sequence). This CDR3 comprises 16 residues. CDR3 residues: CASSQDSSVSGNTIYF. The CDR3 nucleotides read TGTGCCAGCAGCCAAGATTCGTCCGTCTCTGGAAACACCATATATTTT.

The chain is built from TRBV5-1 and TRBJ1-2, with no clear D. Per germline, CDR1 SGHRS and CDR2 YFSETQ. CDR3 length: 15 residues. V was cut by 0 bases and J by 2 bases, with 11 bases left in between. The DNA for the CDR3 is TGCGCCAGCAGCTTGGGAGGGCTTGAGAACTATGGCTACACCTTC. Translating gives CASSLGGLENYGYTF.

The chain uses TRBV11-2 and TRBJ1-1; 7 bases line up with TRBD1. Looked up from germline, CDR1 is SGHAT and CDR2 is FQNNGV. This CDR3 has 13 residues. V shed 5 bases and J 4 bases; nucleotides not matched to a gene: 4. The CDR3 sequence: CASSRGGGTEAFF. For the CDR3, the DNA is TGTGCCAGCAGCCGAGGGGGCGGCACTGAAGCTTTCTTT.